One T cell receptor beta chain is described in this entry. The sample originates from a study of T cells in Graves' hyperthyroidism and ophthalmopathy. Recently diagnosed hyperthyroidism of less than 2 months' duration affected patients aged 18 to 65. Clinical symptoms, serum thyroxine and TRAb, thyroid ultrasound and orbital computed tomography together formed the diagnostic basis. Researchers took RNA transcripts and amplified the TCR beta CDR3 regions from them. The study used the HTBI primer set for a first-round RT-PCR of the TCR CDR3. TCRdb reprocessed the multiplex PCR reads with MiXCR, giving one entry per CDR3 protein. The profile shows under 450,000 distinct CDR3 sequences, more than 15% of them singletons. Trimming stripped 2 bases from V and 4 bases from J, with 3 bases between. CDR1 and CDR2 from the germline V gene are DFQATT and SNEGSKA (reference sequence). The CDR3 loop spans 11 amino acids.

The V and J genes are TRBV20-1 and TRBJ2-1; D is unclear. The receptor's source is a woman between 18 and 30 years old with Graves' hyperthyroidism. Sequences were obtained from blood. The CDR3 coding sequence is TGCAGTGCTAGAAGATACAATGAGCAGTTCTTC. Translation gives CSARRYNEQFF.